Presented here are 10 T cell receptor beta chains from one specimen sequenced in a study of blood T cell repertoires in COVID-19. Assay: immunoSEQ multiplex PCR; the TCRdb copy retains only in-frame clones and omits some. The repertoire holds 120,000 to 150,000 clones, with more than 75% as singletons. What was sequenced was peripheral blood. These TCRs come from a human donor in a cohort sampled during active COVID-19.

The chain links TRBV6-5 to TRBJ1-6; possibly TRBD1 for D (5 bases). The CDR3 runs 14 residues. The V end lost 4 bases, the J end lost 7 bases, and 11 bases lay between the germline ends. Germline CDR1 and CDR2: MNHEY and SVGAGI. CDR3 loop: CASSLGQGNSPLHF. For the CDR3, the DNA is TGTGCCAGCAGTTTAGGCCAGGGAAATTCACCCCTCCACTTT.

This clone was seen only once. This chain joins TRBV9 and TRBJ1-3; TRBD1 aligns across 9 bases. The V gene end was trimmed by 0 bases and the J gene end by 9 bases; junction bases not matched to a gene: 7. Looked up from germline, CDR1 is SGDLS and CDR2 is YYNGEE. This CDR3 has 15 residues. The DNA for the CDR3 is TGTGCCAGCAGCGTAGGGGGGACAGGGACTGGCACCATATATTTT. Protein sequence: CASSVGGTGTGTIYF.

In nucleotides, the CDR3 is TGTGCCAGCAGGGAACGACAGGAGGAAGAGACCCAGTACTTC. Translating gives CASRERQEEETQYF. V is TRBV3-1 (or the pseudogene TRBV3-2) and J is TRBJ2-5; the D gene is possibly TRBD1 (6 bases). This CDR3 is 14 amino acids long. The ends were cut back, 6 bases at V and 3 bases at J, with 14 bases in the middle. Per the germline V gene, CDR1 is LGHDT and CDR2 is YNNKEL (reference sequence).

The genes are TRBV4-1 and TRBJ1-6, with D perhaps TRBD1 (5 bases). Trimming stripped 0 bases from V and 4 bases from J, with 7 bases between. CDR1 MGHRA and CDR2 YSYEKL come from the germline V gene. This CDR3 has 15 amino acids. CDR3 DNA sequence: TGCGCCAGCAGCCAAGAAACAGGTTATAATTCACCCCTCCACTTT. Amino acid sequence: CASSQETGYNSPLHF.

The table lists this clone with a count of one. The chain links TRBV19 to TRBJ1-5, with unresolved D. Trimming stripped 3 bases from V and 0 bases from J, with 9 bases between. CDR3 length equals 15 residues. CDR1 is LNHDA, CDR2 SQIVND, per germline (reference sequence). The CDR3 loop is CASSIRISSNQPQHF. CDR3 coding DNA: TGTGCCAGTAGTATCAGGATCTCTAGCAATCAGCCCCAGCATTTT.

This rearrangement joins TRBV7-3 to TRBJ1-1, with TRBD1 matching over 7 bases. The CDR3 totals 13 residues. Unmatched junction bases numbered 0, after V lost 1 base and J lost 4 bases. The germline V gene has CDR1 SGHTA and CDR2 FQGTGA. The CDR3 loop is CASSLNRGTEAFF. Written as DNA, the CDR3 is TGTGCCAGCAGCTTAAACAGGGGCACTGAAGCTTTCTTT.

The chain has TRBV6-5 and TRBJ1-1; 10 bases are shared with TRBD1. The J segment lost 1 base and the V segment lost 7 bases, leaving 6 bases of the junction unmatched. This CDR3 contains 15 residues. Per the germline V gene, CDR1 is MNHEY and CDR2 is SVGAGI. The chain's CDR3 is CASIDRGRGNTEAFF. In DNA form, the CDR3 reads TGTGCCAGCATAGACAGGGGGCGGGGGAACACTGAAGCTTTCTTT.

The chain has TRBV30 and TRBJ1-6, with 7 bases that match TRBD1. Germline lookup yields CDR1 GTSNPN and CDR2 SVGIG (reference sequence). The CDR3 extends over 15 amino acids. With V trimmed by 3 bases and J by 8 bases, 10 bases remained unmatched. CDR3 loop: CAWRIVGQRHSPLHF. DNA for the CDR3: TGTGCCTGGAGAATCGTGGGACAGAGACATTCACCCCTCCACTTT. The full variable domain, rest sourced from reference TRBV30 and TRBJ1-6, is SQTIHQWPATLVQPVGSPLSLECTVEGTSNPNLYWYRQAAGRGLQLLFYSVGIGQISSEVPQNLSASRPQDRQFILSSKKLLLSDSGFYLCAWRIVGQRHSPLHFGNGTRLTVT.

This sequence joins TRBV5-5 and TRBJ1-1, with 9 bases lining up with TRBD1. V trimming: 2 bases; J trimming: 0 bases; junction bases outside the gene matches: 2. Germline CDR1 and CDR2: SGHKS and YYEKEE (reference sequence). The CDR3 extends over 15 amino acids. Here the CDR3 reads CASSFGTGLNTEAFF. CDR3 bases: TGTGCCAGCAGCTTTGGGACAGGGCTGAACACTGAAGCTTTCTTT.

The chain links TRBV5-1 to TRBJ2-1; D is possibly TRBD2 (5 bases). The CDR3 is 16 residues long. Germline CDR1 SGHRS, CDR2 YFSETQ. Trimming pared 0 bases from V and 4 bases from J, leaving 14 bases between. The CDR3 region is CASSLATRTGYNEQFF. The DNA of the CDR3 is TGCGCCAGCAGCTTGGCCACCCGGACGGGATACAATGAGCAGTTCTTC.